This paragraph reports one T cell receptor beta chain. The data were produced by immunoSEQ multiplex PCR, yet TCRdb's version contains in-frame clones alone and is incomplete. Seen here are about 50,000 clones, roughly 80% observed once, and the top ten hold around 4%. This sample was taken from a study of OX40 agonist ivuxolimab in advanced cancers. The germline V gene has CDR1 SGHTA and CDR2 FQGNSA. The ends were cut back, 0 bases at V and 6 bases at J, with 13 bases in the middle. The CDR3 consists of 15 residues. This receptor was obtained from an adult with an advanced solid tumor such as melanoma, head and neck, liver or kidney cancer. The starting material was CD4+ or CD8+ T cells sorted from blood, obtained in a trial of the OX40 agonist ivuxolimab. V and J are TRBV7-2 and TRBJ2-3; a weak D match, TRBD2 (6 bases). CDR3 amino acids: CASSLAGSPLDTQYF. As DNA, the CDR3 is TGTGCCAGCAGCTTAGCCGGGAGTCCGCTGGATACGCAGTATTTT.